This entry features one TCR beta chain sequence. The sample comes from a study of shared T cell receptors in the human thymus. Libraries were prepared by immunoSEQ multiplex PCR; TCRdb keeps only in-frame clonotypes and omits some of them. The sample has hundreds of thousands of clones; roughly 90% are singletons. This CDR3 has 15 amino acids. Trimming removed 1 base at V and 3 bases at J, with 13 bases between. Germline lookup yields CDR1 LGHNA and CDR2 YSLEER. The sample was also linked to a second study, of human thymus T cells. That source notes: The source of the thymus tissue was resections taken during corrective heart surgery. Repertoires from thymus and blood appeared to show biased V and J gene usage. Unrelated individuals were reported by related research to share highly overlapping thymic repertoires.

The clonotype was recovered from a boy under two years old with a congenital heart defect. The chain recombines TRBV4-3 with TRBJ2-7, with D unclear. The sequenced sample consisted of thymocytes. The CDR3 loop reads CASSQARNGYYEQYF. CDR3 DNA sequence: TGCGCCAGCAGCCAAGCGCGGAACGGATACTACGAGCAGTACTTC.